This T cell receptor beta chain comes out of a study of cytomegalovirus exposure and HLA in healthy donors. General study findings and limits: A later analysis found most CMV-associated TCR beta chains apparently HLA-restricted. A few chains tied to CMV proved CMV antigen-specific in vitro. In an earlier analysis, most TCR beta V segments were productive about 87% or about 30% of the time. Some TCR beta chains (164 of them) were listed as cytomegalovirus-associated.

Germline V gene lookup returns CDR1 SGHRS and CDR2 YFSETQ. V was shortened by 4 bases and J by 9 bases, with 14 bases between the two germline ends. This CDR3 has 12 residues. Worth noting for this clone: Antigen unknown.

PCR was performed using 60 Vbeta and 13 Jbeta primers. The data were produced by immunoSEQ multiplex PCR, yet TCRdb's version contains in-frame clones alone and is incomplete. This sample's table reports around 76,000 clones. The rearrangement links TRBV5-1 to TRBJ2-7, with a tentative D call TRBD2 (6 bases). Material for sequencing was PBMCs. This TCR was sampled from a woman in her fifties or sixties in good health and CMV-seronegative. The CDR3 coding sequence is TGCGCCAGCAGCGGAAACCAGGAGGGGCAGTACTTC. Its protein product is CASSGNQEGQYF.